These T cell receptor beta chains were read from a single sample in a study of T cell changes during pregnancy in multiple sclerosis. TCRdb's table, derived via immunoSEQ multiplex PCR, lists solely in-frame clones and lacks some. The sample includes about 40,000 clones, approximately 91% of them seen just once. The material sequenced was PBMCs (not recorded whether the cells were cultured). The receptors originated from a female donor with multiple sclerosis, enrolled in a pregnancy study. The CDR3 runs from the conserved cysteine through the conserved F or W. D genes are given only for firm matches. Expanded clones are given a class, and other clones once, few, many or no size at all.

d_call j_call v_call clone_size cdr3_aa cdr3_nt
TRBD1 TRBJ1-3 TRBV7-8 . CASSSPGGSGNTIYF TGTGCCAGCAGCTCTCCAGGGGGTTCTGGAAACACCATATATTTT
TRBD1 TRBJ2-3 TRBV6-5 . CASSYTGQGATDTQYF TGTGCCAGCAGTTACACGGGACAGGGGGCCACAGATACGCAGTATTTT
TRBD2 TRBJ2-1 TRBV4-1 . CASSRTSGRGGDEQFF TGCGCCAGCAGCCGGACTAGCGGGAGGGGAGGCGATGAGCAGTTCTTC
. TRBJ2-5 TRBV18 . CASSPTGTLETQYF TGTGCCAGCTCACCGACCGGGACCTTGGAGACCCAGTACTTC
. TRBJ1-5 TRBV5-5 . CASSSYREINQPQHF TGTGCCAGCAGCTCCTACAGGGAGATCAATCAGCCCCAGCATTTT
. TRBJ2-4 TRBV30 . CAWGSRAAVNIQYF TGTGCCTGGGGGAGTAGGGCAGCCGTAAACATTCAGTACTTC
. TRBJ1-4 TRBV6-5 . CATRQSNEKLFF TGTGCCACCCGGCAAAGTAATGAAAAACTGTTTTTT
. TRBJ1-5 TRBV19 few CASSIDPMGWPQHF TGTGCCAGTAGTATAGATCCTATGGGGTGGCCCCAGCATTTT
TRBD2 TRBJ2-3 TRBV5-6 . CASSMGTRDQADTQYF TGTGCCAGCAGCATGGGGACTAGGGACCAGGCAGATACGCAGTATTTT
. TRBJ2-7 TRBV19 . CASSMGGAGEQYF TGTGCCAGTAGTATGGGGGGCGCGGGGGAGCAGTACTTC
. TRBJ2-7 TRBV5-1 . CASRPSGLSYEQYF TGCGCCAGCAGGCCCTCAGGGTTGTCCTACGAGCAGTACTTC
. TRBJ2-7 TRBV7-2 . CASSSPPGFSYEQYF TGTGCCAGCAGCTCCCCCCCAGGGTTTTCCTACGAGCAGTACTTC
TRBD1 TRBJ1-2 TRBV18 . CASSPFEQGAGANYGYTF TGTGCCAGCTCACCGTTCGAACAGGGGGCAGGAGCTAACTATGGCTACACCTTC
TRBD2 TRBJ2-3 TRBV11-2 . CASSAGSLAGGPADTQYF TGTGCCAGCAGCGCCGGGAGCCTAGCGGGAGGGCCAGCAGATACGCAGTATTTT
. TRBJ2-7 TRBV18 few CASSPTDYEQYF TGTGCCAGCTCACCAACAGATTACGAGCAGTACTTC
. TRBJ2-5 TRBV10-3 . CATRGGAETQYF TGTGCCACCCGGGGCGGGGCGGAGACCCAGTACTTC
. TRBJ1-1 TRBV2 . CASSPRVTEAFF TGTGCCAGCAGTCCTAGGGTAACTGAAGCTTTCTTT
. TRBJ1-2 TRBV9 . CASSVAPTGYYGYTF TGTGCCAGCAGCGTAGCCCCAACAGGGTACTATGGCTACACCTTC
. TRBJ1-4 TRBV10-2 . CASSVSPDGGEKLFF TGCGCCAGCAGTGTTTCTCCGGACGGAGGGGAAAAACTGTTTTTT
. TRBJ1-2 TRBV15 . CATSRGGSSYGYTF TGTGCCACCAGCAGAGGAGGGTCCTCCTATGGCTACACCTTC
. TRBJ1-3 TRBV27 . CASRLAGSSGNTIYF TGTGCCAGCCGCTTGGCGGGCAGCTCTGGAAACACCATATATTTT
. TRBJ1-1 TRBV7-2 few CASSFGGDTEAFF TGTGCCAGCAGCTTCGGTGGGGACACTGAAGCTTTCTTT
TRBD1 TRBJ1-5 TRBV11-2 . CASSLDNGGQESNQPQHF TGTGCCAGCAGCTTAGATAATGGGGGACAGGAGAGCAATCAGCCCCAGCATTTT
. TRBJ2-7 TRBV5-1 . CASSLNNGLIGIDEQYF TGCGCCAGCAGCTTGAATAACGGACTAATAGGTATCGACGAGCAGTACTTC
TRBD2 TRBJ2-3 TRBV7-2 . CASSGYGLAGAGDTQYF TGTGCCAGCAGCGGGTATGGACTAGCGGGAGCAGGAGATACGCAGTATTTT
TRBD2 TRBJ2-1 TRBV5-1 . CASSLAGTAGEQDEQFF TGCGCCAGCAGCTTGGCTGGGACTGCGGGAGAACAAGATGAGCAGTTCTTC
. TRBJ2-7 TRBV7-2 . CASSFVAGTATYEQYF TGTGCCAGCAGCTTCGTCGCCGGGACGGCCACCTACGAGCAGTACTTC
. TRBJ2-3 TRBV5-8 . CASSLRADTQYF TGTGCCAGCAGCTTGAGGGCAGATACGCAGTATTTT
. TRBJ2-2 TRBV4-1 . CASSPRGQARELFF TGCGCCAGCAGCCCACGAGGGCAGGCCAGGGAGCTGTTTTTT
. TRBJ2-5 TRBV30 . CAWSVSEETQYF TGTGCCTGGAGTGTTAGCGAGGAGACCCAGTACTTC
TRBD2 TRBJ2-7 TRBV7-9 . CASSPRTSGSSYEQYF TGTGCCAGCAGCCCACGGACTAGCGGGAGCTCCTACGAGCAGTACTTC
. TRBJ1-2 TRBV25-1 . CASSGLEEYYGYTF TGTGCCAGCAGCGGGTTAGAAGAGTACTATGGCTACACCTTC
. TRBJ2-5 TRBV4-1 . CASSQDVAVPYQETQYF TGCGCCAGCAGCCAAGATGTCGCGGTACCGTACCAAGAGACCCAGTACTTC
. TRBJ2-7 TRBV2 few CASSVYGEAYF TGTGCCAGCAGTGTTTATGGAGAAGCGTACTTC
TRBD1 TRBJ2-7 TRBV2 . CASSGTWDSPYEQYF TGTGCCAGCAGTGGGACCTGGGACAGCCCCTACGAGCAGTACTTC
. TRBJ2-5 TRBV5-1 . CASTPGTYQETQYF TGCGCCAGCACCCCTGGGACTTACCAAGAGACCCAGTACTTC
. TRBJ1-1 TRBV28 . CASSPTTEGEAFF TGTGCCAGCAGTCCAACGACAGAGGGTGAAGCTTTCTTT
. TRBJ2-2 TRBV9 . CASSVVPGANTGELFF TGTGCCAGCAGCGTAGTCCCGGGAGCGAACACCGGGGAGCTGTTTTTT
TRBD1 TRBJ2-3 TRBV29-1 . CSVGDRGWNTDTQYF TGCAGCGTTGGGGACAGGGGGTGGAACACAGATACGCAGTATTTT
. TRBJ1-1 TRBV29-1 once CSVREVNTEAFF TGCAGCGTAAGGGAAGTGAACACTGAAGCTTTCTTT
. TRBJ1-2 TRBV19 . CASSKSQERVYGYTF TGTGCCAGTAGTAAGTCACAGGAAAGGGTCTATGGCTACACCTTC
. TRBJ2-7 TRBV10-3 . CAITSGAGYEQYF TGTGCCATCACCAGTGGTGCAGGGTACGAGCAGTACTTC
TRBD2 TRBJ2-7 TRBV7-2 once CASSLVVSGAYEQYF TGTGCCAGCAGCTTAGTGGTTAGCGGGGCCTACGAGCAGTACTTC
TRBD1 TRBJ1-2 TRBV2 . CASRGQGYNYGYTF TGTGCCAGCAGGGGACAGGGTTATAACTATGGCTACACCTTC
. TRBJ2-6 TRBV11-3 once CASSPGRASSGANVLTF TGTGCCAGCAGCCCGGGACGGGCAAGCTCTGGGGCCAACGTCCTGACTTTC
. TRBJ1-1 TRBV28 . CASSLPGQAWGTEAFF TGTGCCAGCAGTCTCCCCGGCCAGGCTTGGGGCACTGAAGCTTTCTTT
TRBD2 TRBJ2-3 TRBV2 . CASSPSSGRTDTQYF TGTGCCAGCAGTCCCTCTAGCGGGAGAACAGATACGCAGTATTTT
. TRBJ2-7 TRBV2 . CTSSDTLATWHGISYEQYF TGTACCAGCAGTGACACCCTCGCTACCTGGCACGGAATTAGCTACGAGCAGTACTTC
TRBD2 TRBJ2-7 TRBV7-9 . CASSSSGSYEQYF TGTGCCAGCAGCTCTAGCGGTTCCTACGAGCAGTACTTC
. TRBJ2-1 TRBV9 . CASSATDIASYNEQFF TGTGCCAGCAGCGCAACCGATATAGCCTCCTACAATGAGCAGTTCTTC
. TRBJ2-3 TRBV6-1 . CASSDETGRADTQYF TGTGCCAGCAGTGACGAGACAGGGAGGGCAGATACGCAGTATTTT
. TRBJ1-2 TRBV6-6 . CASRAESRGYTF TGTGCCAGCAGGGCTGAGTCGCGCGGCTACACCTTC
TRBD2 TRBJ2-5 TRBV10-3 . CAIGDLEREGLGETQYF TGTGCCATCGGAGATTTAGAGCGGGAGGGCCTAGGAGAGACCCAGTACTTC
. TRBJ1-2 TRBV11-2 . CASSLGTGMDEVYGYTF TGTGCCAGCAGCTTAGGTACCGGGATGGATGAGGTCTATGGCTACACCTTC